This note documents a single T cell receptor (beta chain) sequence. This entry belongs to a study of cytomegalovirus exposure and HLA in healthy donors. The V end was cut by 1 base, the J end by 5 bases, with 10 bases between. This CDR3 has 14 amino acids. Germline V gene sequence: CDR1 SGHTA, CDR2 FQGNSA. The study ran its PCR with 60 Vbeta and 13 Jbeta primers. Profiled with immunoSEQ multiplex PCR; TCRdb holds only in-frame clones, not every one. The data show about 88,000 clones, with just under 70% seen just once and under 3% held by the top ten. The chain recombines TRBV7-2 with TRBJ2-3, with D perhaps TRBD1 (7 bases). The sequencing sample was made of PBMCs. This receptor was obtained from a man aged 45-65 years in good health and CMV-seronegative. Here the CDR3 DNA reads TGTGCCAGCAGCTTAGGGCAGGGGGGAGATACGCAGTATTTT. This gives the protein CASSLGQGGDTQYF. The variable domain in full, completed from reference TRBV7-2 and TRBJ2-3, reads GAGVSQSPSNKVTEKGKDVELRCDPISGHTALYWYRQSLGQGLEFLIYFQGNSAPDKSGLPSDRFSAERTGGSVSTLTIQRTQQEDSAVYLCASSLGQGGDTQYFGPGTRLTVL.